The rows below give T cell receptor beta chains drawn from one sample of a study of blood T cell repertoires in COVID-19. Produced via immunoSEQ multiplex PCR; TCRdb's table is partial and in-frame only. The table has about 84,000 clones, about 82% seen once; the top ten hold around a sixth. Input material: peripheral blood. Receptors were obtained from an elderly woman with acute or convalescent COVID-19. Each CDR3 is given with its conserved first and last residue. A D gene is named only where the DNA matches it firmly. For some rows the clone size is stated as once, few or many, or as a class when expanded; others skip it.

clone size	V gene	CDR3 length	D gene	J gene	CDR3 DNA	CDR3 protein
NA	TRBV3-1/TRBV3-2	16	TRBD1	TRBJ2-7	TGTGCCAGCAGCCTCAGGGGCTACAGGGGGACCTACGAGCAGTACTTC	CASSLRGYRGTYEQYF
NA	TRBV6-5	13	TRBD1	TRBJ1-4	TGTGCCAGCAGACGGGACAGAGGGGAAAAACTGTTTTTT	CASRRDRGEKLFF
NA	TRBV6-5	14	NA	TRBJ2-7	TGTGCCAGCAGTCGGTCCAGGTCCGCCTACGAGCAGTACTTC	CASSRSRSAYEQYF
NA	TRBV6-1	12	NA	TRBJ1-2	TGTGCCAGCAGTGAGACTGGGTACGGCTACACCTTC	CASSETGYGYTF
NA	TRBV18	16	NA	TRBJ1-3	TGTGCCAGCTCACCACCGCGACAGTTCTCTGGAAACACCATATATTTT	CASSPPRQFSGNTIYF
NA	TRBV24-1	16	NA	TRBJ2-3	TGTGCCACCAGTGACCCCGGCAGGGGGGACACAGATACGCAGTATTTT	CATSDPGRGDTDTQYF
NA	TRBV7-2	16	NA	TRBJ2-5	TGTGCCAGCAGCTTTGAGCGGACCTGGCTAGGGGAGACCCAGTACTTC	CASSFERTWLGETQYF
many	TRBV7-8	15	TRBD1	TRBJ2-7	TGTGCCAGCAGCTTAGCCGAAGGACAGGGGTACGAGCAGTACTTC	CASSLAEGQGYEQYF
NA	TRBV4-3	18	NA	TRBJ2-6	TGCGCCAGCAGCCAAGATAGACGGCAGACTTCTGGGGCCAACGTCCTGACTTTC	CASSQDRRQTSGANVLTF
few	TRBV19	16	TRBD1	TRBJ2-7	TGTGCCAGTAACGCCGCCCTGGGGACAGGGGGTTACGAGCAGTACTTC	CASNAALGTGGYEQYF
NA	TRBV30	13	NA	TRBJ1-6	TGTGCCTACACCGGGTCATATAATTCACCCCTCCACTTT	CAYTGSYNSPLHF
once	TRBV7-2	18	NA	TRBJ2-4	TGTGCCAGCAGCTTAACGCAAGGAGGGCCTACAGCCAAAAACATTCAGTACTTC	CASSLTQGGPTAKNIQYF
NA	TRBV7-2	15	TRBD1	TRBJ1-2	TGTGCCAGCAGCAACCGACAGGGCGCTAACTATGGCTACACCTTC	CASSNRQGANYGYTF
NA	TRBV3-1/TRBV3-2	13	NA	TRBJ1-2	TGTGCCAGCACCCGGGGGGATTACTATGGCTACACCTTC	CASTRGDYYGYTF
NA	TRBV7-9	15	TRBD1	TRBJ1-1	TGTGCCAGCAGCTTACCACAGGGGAGCTCGACTGAAGCTTTCTTT	CASSLPQGSSTEAFF
NA	TRBV7-3	18	NA	TRBJ2-3	TGTGCCAGCAGCCAACGTGGCACCCAAGGGGGAAGCACAGATACGCAGTATTTT	CASSQRGTQGGSTDTQYF
NA	TRBV19	15	TRBD1	TRBJ1-4	TGTGCCAGTAGTACCCACAGGGGGCGCGGAGAAAAACTGTTTTTT	CASSTHRGRGEKLFF
few	TRBV5-4	15	NA	TRBJ1-2	TGTGCCAGCAGCTTGGCGATGGGGGGGCAAAATGGCTACACCTTC	CASSLAMGGQNGYTF
NA	TRBV27	16	NA	TRBJ2-1	TGTGCCACCAAACCATCGCAGGGTACCCCCTACAATGAGCAGTTCTTC	CATKPSQGTPYNEQFF
NA	TRBV9	16	TRBD2	TRBJ2-6	TGTGCCAGTACCAATTCCGGGAGGGCTGGGGCCAACGTCCTGACTTTC	CASTNSGRAGANVLTF
NA	TRBV18	18	TRBD1	TRBJ2-5	TGTGCCAGCTCACCACTAGCAGGGGGCCACGGGATCGGAGAGACCCAGTACTTC	CASSPLAGGHGIGETQYF
NA	TRBV27	15	TRBD1	TRBJ1-2	TGTGCCAGCAGTCCCAACAGGGGGTGGCTCCATGGCTACACCTTC	CASSPNRGWLHGYTF
NA	TRBV19	18	TRBD1	TRBJ2-5	TGTGCCAGTAGTATAGGCGGGACAGGGTTGGGGTCCCAAGAGACCCAGTACTTC	CASSIGGTGLGSQETQYF
NA	TRBV29-1	13	TRBD1	TRBJ2-7	TGCAGCGTTGAGGGGACAGGAGGCTACGAGCAGTACTTC	CSVEGTGGYEQYF
NA	TRBV2	13	TRBD2	TRBJ2-5	TGTGCCAGCAGTTCCGGGACTAGCGGGTCCCAGTACTTC	CASSSGTSGSQYF
NA	TRBV3-1/TRBV3-2	13	NA	TRBJ2-5	TGTGCCAGCAGCCCGTCTAGGATGGAGACCCAGTACTTC	CASSPSRMETQYF
few	TRBV28	16	TRBD1	TRBJ1-2	TGTGCCAGCAGTTTCGACCCCGAGACAGGGGACTATGGCTACACCTTC	CASSFDPETGDYGYTF
once	TRBV7-9	12	NA	TRBJ1-1	TGTGCCAGCAGCCCCCAGAGGACTGAAGCTTTCTTT	CASSPQRTEAFF
NA	TRBV9	18	TRBD2	TRBJ2-5	TGTGCCAGCAGCGTAGGCCGGGCCGGGGGGGCCTTTGGGGAGACCCAGTACTTC	CASSVGRAGGAFGETQYF
NA	TRBV6-5	15	TRBD1	TRBJ2-7	TGTGCCAGCAGTTACAGGGACAGGTTACCCTACGAGCAGTACTTC	CASSYRDRLPYEQYF
NA	TRBV29-1	16	TRBD2	TRBJ2-3	TGCAGCGTTGATGTGCAGGCGGGGGGTAGCACAGATACGCAGTATTTT	CSVDVQAGGSTDTQYF
NA	TRBV30	17	TRBD2	TRBJ2-1	TGTGCCTGGAGTGTGCGGGTTCGACTAGCGGGGGCCAATGAGCAGTTCTTC	CAWSVRVRLAGANEQFF
NA	TRBV4-1	19	TRBD2	TRBJ2-5	TGCGCCAGCAGCCAAGATCGTTCGCGAGCGGGGGCCAACCAAGAGACCCAGTACTTC	CASSQDRSRAGANQETQYF
NA	TRBV5-4	14	NA	TRBJ1-1	TGTGCCAGCAGCTTGGGGGCCGCGGGAACTGAAGCTTTCTTT	CASSLGAAGTEAFF
NA	TRBV16	14	NA	TRBJ2-7	TGTGCCAGCAGCCCTCCCGACAGGAACTACGAGCAGTACTTC	CASSPPDRNYEQYF
NA	TRBV19	15	NA	TRBJ2-7	TGTGCCAGTAGTTCCAACCGACTACCGCCCTACGAGCAGTACTTC	CASSSNRLPPYEQYF
NA	TRBV20-1	11	TRBD1	TRBJ1-1	TGCAGTGGAAGAGCAGACAGGGCTGCTTTCTTT	CSGRADRAAFF
NA	TRBV9	15	TRBD1	TRBJ1-1	TGTGCCAGCAGCGTAAGGGCAGGGGGCTTCACTGAAGCTTTCTTT	CASSVRAGGFTEAFF
NA	TRBV3-1/TRBV3-2	14	NA	TRBJ1-1	TGTGCCAGCAGCCAAACACCCCAGAACACTGAAGCTTTCTTT	CASSQTPQNTEAFF
NA	TRBV2	13	NA	TRBJ2-2	TGTGCCAGCAGGAGACAGTTCACCGGGGAGCTGTTTTTT	CASRRQFTGELFF
NA	TRBV19	13	NA	TRBJ1-1	TGTGCCAGTAGTATCTCAGGGGATACTGAAGCTTTCTTT	CASSISGDTEAFF
NA	TRBV25-1	13	NA	TRBJ1-2	TGTGCCAGCACGGGGGGGGGATCCTATGGCTACACCTTC	CASTGGGSYGYTF
NA	TRBV7-9	14	NA	TRBJ1-4	TGTGCCAGCAGCTCCCGACAGACTAATGAAAAACTGTTTTTT	CASSSRQTNEKLFF
NA	TRBV27	15	NA	TRBJ2-1	TGTGCCAGCACCCGATGGGGCCAGGGATACAATGAGCAGTTCTTC	CASTRWGQGYNEQFF
NA	TRBV19	14	TRBD2	TRBJ2-2	TGTGCCAGTAGTATATCGACTAGCTCCGGGGAGCTGTTTTTT	CASSISTSSGELFF
NA	TRBV5-4	15	TRBD1	TRBJ1-2	TGTGCCAGCAGCTCCTGGACAGGGACCGTCTATGGCTACACCTTC	CASSSWTGTVYGYTF
once	TRBV5-6	14	TRBD1	TRBJ1-5	TGTGCCAGCAGCCTCAGGGGGTTCAATCAGCCCCAGCATTTT	CASSLRGFNQPQHF
NA	TRBV11-2	13	NA	TRBJ1-6	TGTGCCAGCAGTCTGTCCGGGGGATCACCCCTCCACTTT	CASSLSGGSPLHF